The rows below give T cell receptor beta chains drawn from one sample of a study of cytomegalovirus exposure and HLA in healthy donors. The protocol was immunoSEQ multiplex PCR, while the TCRdb copy is restricted to in-frame clones and leaves out a portion. The sample comprises roughly 150,000 clones, around 80% of which are singletons, and 10% to 12% rests with the top ten. The sequenced sample consisted of PBMCs. The receptor source for this set is a man aged 18 to 30 in good health and CMV-seropositive. The CDR3 runs from the conserved cysteine through the conserved F or W. Fields, in order: clone size, J gene, D gene, V gene, CDR3 DNA, CDR3 protein. A D gene is named only where the DNA matches it firmly. Clone size, where shown, is once, few, many, or a class for clones that have expanded.

>NA|TRBJ2-3|NA|TRBV7-3
TGTGCCAGCAGCTTAACAGCGGCTAGCACAGATACGCAGTATTTT
CASSLTAASTDTQYF
>NA|TRBJ1-3|NA|TRBV19
TGTGCCAGTAGTCGTTACAGGGCGGATGGAAACACCATATATTTT
CASSRYRADGNTIYF
>NA|TRBJ2-3|NA|TRBV7-6
TGTGCCAGCAGCTATACCAGGGACACAGATACGCAGTATTTT
CASSYTRDTDTQYF
>NA|TRBJ2-7|TRBD2|TRBV19
TGTGCCAGTAGTATGGTAGCGGGGGGCTCCTACGAGCAGTACTTC
CASSMVAGGSYEQYF
>NA|TRBJ2-7|NA|TRBV28
TGTGCCAGTACGACTGGAGGACTCGCCGATGTATACGAGCAGTACTTC
CASTTGGLADVYEQYF
>NA|TRBJ2-5|TRBD2|TRBV18
TGTGCCAGCTCACGCCGGACTAGCGGGAAAGAGACCCAGTACTTC
CASSRRTSGKETQYF
>NA|TRBJ2-1|TRBD1|TRBV5-1
TGCGCCAGCAGCTTAGACAGGGTCTCCTACAATGAGCAGTTCTTC
CASSLDRVSYNEQFF
>NA|TRBJ2-1|TRBD2|TRBV28
TGTGCCAGCATCCCGGGGAGGGCGGCGGGAGGCACCTACAATGAGCAGTTCTTC
CASIPGRAAGGTYNEQFF
>NA|TRBJ1-2|NA|TRBV11-3
TGTGCCAGCAGCTTAGAAGGCGGGCTTGGCTACACCTTC
CASSLEGGLGYTF
>few|TRBJ2-7|TRBD2|TRBV7-9
TGTGCCAGCAGCTTAGGGACTAGCGGCACCTACGAGCAGTACTTC
CASSLGTSGTYEQYF
>NA|TRBJ2-5|NA|TRBV30
TGTGCCTGGAGTTCGGTACAAGAGACCCAGTACTTC
CAWSSVQETQYF
>NA|TRBJ2-7|NA|TRBV18
TGTGCCAGCTCACCCTTTACCCTTGGATGGAGCTCCTACGAGCAGTACTTC
CASSPFTLGWSSYEQYF
>NA|TRBJ2-2|TRBD1|TRBV27
TGTGCCAGCAGTCCCCAACGACAGGGTGCCGGGGAGCTGTTTTTT
CASSPQRQGAGELFF
>few|TRBJ2-1|NA|TRBV5-1
TGCGCCAGCAGCTTTACTGTCCGGGACTCCCTCAGAGAGCAGTTCTTC
CASSFTVRDSLREQFF
>few|TRBJ1-1|NA|TRBV10-2
TGCGCCAGCAGTGAGTCGGGGAGAACTGAAGCTTTCTTT
CASSESGRTEAFF
>NA|TRBJ1-4|NA|TRBV5-5
TGTGCCAGCAGCTTCCTAAATGAAAAACTGTTTTTT
CASSFLNEKLFF
>NA|TRBJ2-1|TRBD1|TRBV27
TGTGCCAGCAGTTCCCGCGGGACAGGGGTCAATGAGCAGTTCTTC
CASSSRGTGVNEQFF
>NA|TRBJ2-2|NA|TRBV7-2
TGTGCCAGCAGCTTACATGGACTTCGCACCGGGGAGCTGTTTTTT
CASSLHGLRTGELFF
>NA|TRBJ2-7|NA|TRBV25-1
TGTGCCAGCAGTGACACGAGGAAGAGCTCCTACGAGCAGTACTTC
CASSDTRKSSYEQYF
>NA|TRBJ2-1|NA|TRBV5-6
TGTGCCAGCAGCTTGCTGGGACTTGTTTTTGAGCAGTTCTTC
CASSLLGLVFEQFF
>few|TRBJ1-1|TRBD1|TRBV6-5
TGTGCCAGCAGTGTATCCAGGGGGCGCACTGAAGCTTTCTTT
CASSVSRGRTEAFF
>few|TRBJ1-5|TRBD1|TRBV7-9
TGTGCCAGCAGCTTAGAGGACAGGGGGCTTGAGTTT
CASSLEDRGLEF
>NA|TRBJ1-2|NA|TRBV5-4
TGTGCCAGCAGCTGGACTGGAGGTGGCGAGGGCTACACCTTC
CASSWTGGGEGYTF
>NA|TRBJ2-5|NA|TRBV4-1
TGCGCCAGCAGCCGAATAGTGTACCAAGAGACCCAGTACTTC
CASSRIVYQETQYF
>NA|TRBJ1-1|NA|TRBV18
TGTGCCAGCTCACCGCGGGTGTTGGAGAACACTGAAGCTTTCTTT
CASSPRVLENTEAFF
>NA|TRBJ2-7|NA|TRBV6-6
TGTGCCAGCGGGCAGGGGTACGAGCAGTACTTC
CASGQGYEQYF
>few|TRBJ2-1|TRBD1|TRBV7-7
TGTGCCAGCAGCTCGGGACAGGGGGACAATGAGCAGTTCTTC
CASSSGQGDNEQFF
>NA|TRBJ2-1|NA|TRBV7-2
TGTGCCAGCAGCTCAGAAGGGGCTTCGTACAATGAGCAGTTCTTC
CASSSEGASYNEQFF
>NA|TRBJ2-2|NA|TRBV19
TGTGCCAGTAGTATAAGCAAGCGCAAGCTTAACACCGGGGAGCTGTTTTTT
CASSISKRKLNTGELFF